These 18 T cell receptor beta chains came from one sample sequenced in a study of blood T cell repertoires in COVID-19. The protocol was immunoSEQ multiplex PCR, while the TCRdb copy is restricted to in-frame clones and leaves out a portion. This sample has about 180,000 clones; 86% occur once, and the top ten carry 20% to 25%. The sample taken for sequencing was peripheral blood. These receptors originate from a man aged 70-80 years with active or convalescent COVID-19.

The chain is built from TRBV12-3 or TRBV12-4 and TRBJ1-4, with D maybe TRBD1 (6 bases). V was cut by 6 bases and J by 7 bases, with 12 bases left in between. The CDR3 sequence is 13 residues long. The CDR3 DNA reads TGTGCCAGCAGAAGGGGGATCCGTGAAAAACTGTTTTTT. It yields the protein CASRRGIREKLFF.

The chain combines TRBV28 with TRBJ2-7, with D tentatively TRBD1 (6 bases). Trimming pared 4 bases from V and 2 bases from J, leaving 15 bases between. The CDR3 runs 15 residues. Germline V CDR1 and CDR2: MDHEN, SYDVKM. The CDR3 DNA is TGTGCCAGCAGTTCTAGGCGGACAGCCACCTACGAGCAGTACTTC. Translated, it gives CASSSRRTATYEQYF.

The gene calls are TRBV28 and TRBJ2-3; TRBD2 matches 11 bases. The junction had 4 bases not matched to a gene; V was cut back by 1 base and J by 4 bases. There are 16 residues in the CDR3. The germline V gene has CDR1 MDHEN and CDR2 SYDVKM. The CDR3 loop is CASSLFTSGSADTQYF. The DNA of the CDR3 is TGTGCCAGCAGTTTATTTACTAGCGGGAGTGCAGATACGCAGTATTTT.

V and J are TRBV11-2 and TRBJ1-2; the match to TRBD1 covers 8 bases. This CDR3 comprises 17 residues. Germline V gives CDR1 SGHAT, CDR2 FQNNGV. Trimming took 0 bases from V and 4 from J; bases not matched to a gene: 10. The CDR3 coding sequence is TGTGCCAGCAGCTTAGAAGGGACAGGACGTGTAGTCTATGGCTACACCTTC. Its translation: CASSLEGTGRVVYGYTF.

The genes are TRBV11-1 and TRBJ1-3, with 7 bases matching TRBD1. The CDR3 is made up of 16 amino acids. The V gene's germline CDR1 is SGHAT and CDR2 FQDESV (reference sequence). V lost 5 bases and J lost 1; bases outside the gene matches: 8. DNA for the CDR3: TGTGCCAGCAGCCTCCGGGACAGCTTATCTGGAAACACCATATATTTT. Translating it yields CASSLRDSLSGNTIYF. The variable domain in full, completed from reference TRBV11-1 and TRBJ1-3, reads EAEVAQSPRYKITEKSQAVAFWCDPISGHATLYWYRQILGQGPELLVQFQDESVVDDSQLPKDRFSAERLKGVDSTLKIQPAELGDSAMYLCASSLRDSLSGNTIYFGEGSWLTVV.

The chain couples TRBV28 to TRBJ1-2; 8 bases align to TRBD1. The V gene's germline CDR1 is MDHEN and CDR2 SYDVKM. The V and J ends lost 2 bases and 6 bases, in that order; junction bases with no gene match: 5. The CDR3 consists of 14 residues. This chain's CDR3 is CASSLGGRGHGYTF. DNA for the CDR3: TGTGCCAGCAGTTTAGGTGGCAGGGGGCATGGCTACACCTTC.

The V call is TRBV10-3, the J call TRBJ2-5; perhaps TRBD1 as D (6 bases). With 5 bases removed from V and 5 bases from J, the gap between germline ends came to 12 bases. CDR3 length equals 13 residues. Germline V gene lookup returns CDR1 ENHRY and CDR2 SYGVKD. The DNA for the CDR3 is TGTGCCATCAGTTGGACAGTTGGGGAGACCCAGTACTTC. The encoded protein is CAISWTVGETQYF.

J is TRBJ2-3 and V is TRBV7-8; TRBD2 matches at 7 bases. Germline CDR1 and CDR2: SGHVS and FQNEAQ. This CDR3 is built from 15 residues. J lost 8 bases, V lost 3 bases, and 11 bases had no gene match. As DNA, the CDR3 is TGTGCCAGCAGCTTCTCTAGCGGCCACACGAGTACGCAGTATTTT. Translation: CASSFSSGHTSTQYF.

CDR3 sequence (DNA): TGTGCCAGCAGGCTAGCGGGAGGGACCGACATTCAGTACTTC. Translation: CASRLAGGTDIQYF. This chain links TRBV7-2 with TRBJ2-4, with 12 positions matching TRBD2. Germline-derived CDR1 and CDR2 are SGHTA and FQGNSA. The V gene end was trimmed by 6 bases and the J gene end by 8 bases; junction bases not matched to a gene: 5. This CDR3 has 14 residues.

The CDR3 spells CAWRPVGRATGELFF. CDR3 DNA: TGTGCCTGGAGACCTGTCGGGAGGGCCACCGGGGAGCTGTTTTTT. The chain employs TRBV30 and TRBJ2-2; 8 bases map to TRBD2. This CDR3 has 15 residues. The J segment lost 4 bases and the V segment lost 3 bases, leaving 7 bases of the junction unmatched. The V gene's germline CDR1 is GTSNPN and CDR2 SVGIG (reference sequence).

The V gene is TRBV2, the J gene TRBJ2-5; D is uncertain. Per germline, CDR1 SNHLY and CDR2 FYNNEI. The CDR3 contains 14 residues. The V end was cut by 2 bases, the J end by 4 bases, with 11 bases between. The CDR3, as DNA: TGTGCCAGCAGTGAACGCGGTTTGGGAGAGACCCAGTACTTC. Protein: CASSERGLGETQYF.

The chain combines TRBV27 with TRBJ1-5; 11 nucleotides align to TRBD1. CDR1 and CDR2 (germline): MNHEY, SMNVEV (reference sequence). This CDR3 is built from 14 residues. Unmatched junction bases numbered 4, after V lost 7 bases and J lost 5 bases. CDR3 nucleotides: TGTGCCAGCACCGGGACAGGGGGTGATCAGCCCCAGCATTTT. Its translation is CASTGTGGDQPQHF.

This rearrangement joins TRBV12-3 or TRBV12-4 to TRBJ2-7, with 7 bases that match TRBD1. This CDR3 has 13 amino acids. V dropped 8 bases and J dropped 2; count of bases not matched to a gene: 6. CDR3 sequence (DNA): TGTGCCAGCGGACCGGGACAGCCCTACGAGCAGTACTTC. Translation gives CASGPGQPYEQYF.

The J gene is TRBJ2-5, the V gene TRBV5-1; 9 bases are a match to TRBD1. The CDR3 has 14 residues. Germline V gene sequence: CDR1 SGHRS, CDR2 YFSETQ. Losses at the gene ends were 7 bases for V and 4 bases for J; bases not matched to a gene: 8. CDR3 DNA sequence: TGCGCCAGCGGCCGGGACAGGGAAGGAGAGACCCAGTACTTC. Translation gives CASGRDREGETQYF.

The rearrangement joins TRBV7-2 to TRBJ2-3; TRBD2 agrees at 11 bases. Losses at the gene ends were 2 bases for V and 4 bases for J; bases not matched to a gene: 11. Germline V gives CDR1 SGHTA, CDR2 FQGNSA. The CDR3 contains 18 residues. The CDR3 spells CASSLMGLLAGEADTQYF. CDR3 sequence (DNA): TGTGCCAGCAGCTTAATGGGTTTACTAGCGGGAGAAGCAGATACGCAGTATTTT.

The genes are TRBV3-1 (or the pseudogene TRBV3-2) and TRBJ1-3; D ambiguous. The length of the CDR3 is 12 residues. CDR1 and CDR2 from the germline V gene are LGHDT and YNNKEL (reference sequence). Trimming removed 1 base at V and 8 bases at J, with 6 bases between. The CDR3 DNA reads as TGTGCCAGCAGCCAAGGATCGGACACCATATATTTT. Its translation is CASSQGSDTIYF.

V gene TRBV30 combines with J gene TRBJ2-1, with a weak D call TRBD2 (6 bases). The CDR3 length is 15 residues. With 0 bases removed from V and 3 bases from J, the gap between germline ends came to 12 bases. Germline lookup yields CDR1 GTSNPN and CDR2 SVGIG (reference sequence). As DNA, the CDR3 is TGTGCCTGGAGTGTGATCGGGGGTGGCTACAATGAGCAGTTCTTC. Protein product: CAWSVIGGGYNEQFF.

The V gene is TRBV5-1, the J gene TRBJ2-1, with 7 bases matching TRBD1. The junction had 6 bases not matched to a gene; V was cut back by 0 bases and J by 6 bases. The CDR3 is 15 amino acids. The V gene's germline CDR1 is SGHRS and CDR2 YFSETQ. The CDR3 here is CASSLVPGGSNEQFF. Here the CDR3 DNA reads TGCGCCAGCAGCTTGGTGCCAGGGGGAAGCAATGAGCAGTTCTTC.